The entry below describes one T cell receptor (beta chain). This record belongs to a study of blood T cell repertoires in COVID-19. Turning to the study itself: COVID-19 samples from acute and convalescent phases originated in the United States, Italy and Spain. The analysed material was cDNA or gDNA that came from T cells, B-cell-depleted T cells, or PBMCs.

In the original analysis: The authors estimated nucleated cell counts from reference gene primer amplification. This table comes from immunoSEQ multiplex PCR, and its TCRdb copy is limited to in-frame clones, with some not included. V and J calls plus clone size are reproduced from that table; the DNA served to infer D and trimming. The table has roughly 260,000 clones, about 90% seen once; the top ten hold around 11%. The CDR3 length is 15 residues. Germline trimming cut 2 bases from V and 3 bases from J; bases unmatched to any gene: 2. CDR1 and CDR2 from the germline V gene are MNHEY and SVGAGI. Patients in Seattle were enrolled during active infection, then followed longitudinally.

The chain combines TRBV6-5 with TRBJ2-7, with TRBD2 matching over 12 bases. Sequenced input: peripheral blood. The sequence derives from a woman aged 25 to 39 with COVID-19, enrolled during active disease. The CDR3 DNA follows: TGTGCCAGCAGTTACCAGACTAGCGGGAGCTACGAGCAGTACTTC. It codes for CASSYQTSGSYEQYF.